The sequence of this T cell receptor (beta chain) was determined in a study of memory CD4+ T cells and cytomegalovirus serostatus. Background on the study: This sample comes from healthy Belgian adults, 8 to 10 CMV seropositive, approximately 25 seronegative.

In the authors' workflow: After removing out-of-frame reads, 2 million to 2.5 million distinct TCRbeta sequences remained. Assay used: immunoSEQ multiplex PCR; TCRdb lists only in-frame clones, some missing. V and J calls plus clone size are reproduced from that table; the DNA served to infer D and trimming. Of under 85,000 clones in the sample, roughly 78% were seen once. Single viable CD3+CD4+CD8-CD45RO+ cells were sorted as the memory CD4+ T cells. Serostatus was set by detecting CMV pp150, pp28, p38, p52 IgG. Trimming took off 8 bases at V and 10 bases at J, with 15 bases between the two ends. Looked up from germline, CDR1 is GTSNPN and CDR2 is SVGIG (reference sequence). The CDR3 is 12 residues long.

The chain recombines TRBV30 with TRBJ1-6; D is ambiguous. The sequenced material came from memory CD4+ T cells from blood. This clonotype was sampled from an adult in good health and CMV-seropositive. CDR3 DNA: TGTGCCCTAAAGATTGCGAGGTCACCCCTCCACTTT. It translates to CALKIARSPLHF.